These T cell receptor beta chains were read from a single sample in a study of blood T cell repertoires in COVID-19. The assay was immunoSEQ multiplex PCR, and TCRdb's table has in-frame clones only and misses some. The profile shows 150,000 or so clones, approximately 80% of them singletons. Material for sequencing was PBMCs or T cells enriched from blood (not recorded which). Every receptor here comes from a woman in her forties or fifties who had recovered from COVID-19. Each CDR3 is given with its conserved first and last residue. A D gene is named only where the DNA matches it firmly.

d_gene: TRBD2
v_gene: TRBV4-1
CDR3aa: CASSHLGGGGTDTQYF

d_gene: TRBD2
v_gene: TRBV4-3
CDR3aa: CASSQDRGLASTGELFF

d_gene: TRBD2
v_gene: TRBV18
CDR3aa: CASSPREGLYNEQFF

d_gene: -
v_gene: TRBV7-2
CDR3aa: CASSLRQDYEQYF

d_gene: -
v_gene: TRBV14
CDR3aa: CASSQDAGNVDTEAFF

d_gene: -
v_gene: TRBV24-1
CDR3aa: CAAGTQDQPQHF

d_gene: TRBD2
v_gene: TRBV18
CDR3aa: CASSPPSGRVYNEQFF

d_gene: TRBD2
v_gene: TRBV5-1
CDR3aa: CASSLEGGGSGYQETQYF

d_gene: -
v_gene: TRBV24-1
CDR3aa: CATSDFLLADGQETQYF

d_gene: TRBD1
v_gene: TRBV2
CDR3aa: CASGKGQSVEAFF

d_gene: TRBD1
v_gene: TRBV4-1
CDR3aa: CASSQGSGTGRYEQYF

d_gene: TRBD1
v_gene: TRBV7-2
CDR3aa: CASSPDPQGARYGYTF

d_gene: TRBD2
v_gene: TRBV28
CDR3aa: CASSPGGAADYNEQFF

d_gene: -
v_gene: TRBV2
CDR3aa: CASSQGSSYEQYF

d_gene: -
v_gene: TRBV7-2
CDR3aa: CASSLKSVTNEKLFF

d_gene: -
v_gene: TRBV25-1
CDR3aa: CASSGGGGSSYNSPLHF

d_gene: -
v_gene: TRBV24-1
CDR3aa: CATSELISFNRVGEKLFF

d_gene: -
v_gene: TRBV6-2/TRBV6-3
CDR3aa: CASTPGLLSYEQYF

d_gene: -
v_gene: TRBV5-1
CDR3aa: CASSPTGGGGQPQHF

d_gene: -
v_gene: TRBV11-1
CDR3aa: CASSIQGGANEQFF

d_gene: -
v_gene: TRBV7-2
CDR3aa: CASSLDGNSYNEQFF

d_gene: -
v_gene: TRBV6-5
CDR3aa: CASTPNGGGFGYTF

d_gene: -
v_gene: TRBV19
CDR3aa: CASSPLSREQPQHF

d_gene: -
v_gene: TRBV5-6
CDR3aa: CASRVGGEQFF

d_gene: TRBD1
v_gene: TRBV6-5
CDR3aa: CASSKTGAYGYTF

d_gene: -
v_gene: TRBV28
CDR3aa: CASRSRNQPQHF

d_gene: TRBD1
v_gene: TRBV18
CDR3aa: CASSSSTGVTEAFF